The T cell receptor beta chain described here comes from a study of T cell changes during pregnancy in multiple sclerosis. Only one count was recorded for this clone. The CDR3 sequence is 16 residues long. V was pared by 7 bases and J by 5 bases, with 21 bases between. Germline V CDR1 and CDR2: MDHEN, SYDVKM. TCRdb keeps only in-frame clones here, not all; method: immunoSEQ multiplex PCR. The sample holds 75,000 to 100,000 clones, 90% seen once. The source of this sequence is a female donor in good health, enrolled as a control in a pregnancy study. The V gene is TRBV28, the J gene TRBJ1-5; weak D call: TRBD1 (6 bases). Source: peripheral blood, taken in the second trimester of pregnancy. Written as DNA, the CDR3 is TGTGCCAGCACCTCTACAGGGAAGGGATCAGATCAGCCCCAGCATTTT. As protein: CASTSTGKGSDQPQHF.